These 31 T cell receptor beta chains were all obtained from the same sample, sequenced in a study of blood T cells in healthy people across ages (dated by TCRdb to between 2015 and 2016). Library generation was performed with 5' RACE. The sequencer was an Illumina HiSeq 2500. A second PCR of about 7 to 12 cycles was performed with a sample-barcoded 5' primer and a J-beta primer mix. TCRdb reran the public reads through fastp at Q25 and MiXCR, keeping productive beta chains. Each entry is one CDR3 protein sequence, shown with its most common DNA and genes. The sample includes about 1.8 million distinct CDR3 sequences, with about 49% observed a single time. Less than 2.5% of the sample goes to the ten largest clones. Sequenced: blood. The source is a woman in her thirties or forties in good health.

This chain joins TRBV6-2 or TRBV6-3 and TRBJ1-2; maybe TRBD1 (5 bases). The CDR3 consists of 14 residues. Germline loops: CDR1 MNHEY, CDR2 SVGEGT. V lost 4 bases and J 8 bases, leaving 17 bases between the germline ends. The CDR3 sequence: CASSLDISGRGYTF. In nucleotides, the CDR3 is TGTGCCAGCAGTTTGGACATCTCTGGGAGAGGCTACACCTTC.

The genes are TRBV5-1 and TRBJ2-3; 8 bases are a match to TRBD2. From germline, CDR1 is SGHRS and CDR2 YFSETQ. V shed 4 bases, J shed 4 bases, and the junction held 8 bases outside the gene matches. The CDR3 is 15 amino acids. The CDR3 bases are TGCGCCAGCAGCCCCGGGACTAGATCCGCAGATACGCAGTATTTT. As protein: CASSPGTRSADTQYF. The full variable domain, its missing parts supplied by reference TRBV5-1 and TRBJ2-3, is KAGVTQTPRYLIKTRGQQVTLSCSPISGHRSVSWYQQTPGQGLQFLFEYFSETQRNKGNFPGRFSGRQFSNSRSEMNVSTLELGDSALYLCASSPGTRSADTQYFGPGTRLTVL.

The CDR3 is CASSLRSGLETQYF. The CDR3 DNA reads as TGCGCCAGCAGCTTGAGGTCAGGGCTAGAGACCCAGTACTTC. The chain carries TRBV5-1 and TRBJ2-5; TRBD1 might be the D (5 bases). The CDR3 length is 14 residues. V was shortened by 1 base and J by 4 bases, with 11 bases between the two germline ends. Germline loops: CDR1 SGHRS, CDR2 YFSETQ.

This clonotype has a single count. V is TRBV7-6 and J is TRBJ2-1; D is unresolved. Germline CDR1 SGHVS, CDR2 FNYEAQ. Trimming took 2 bases from V and 6 from J, leaving 8 bases between them. This CDR3 is built from 13 residues. The CDR3 here is CASSLQLCNEQFF. The CDR3 coding sequence is TGTGCCAGCAGCTTACAGTTGTGCAATGAGCAGTTCTTC.

V and J are TRBV29-1 and TRBJ1-2; D uncertain. The V gene lost 2 bases and the J gene lost 4 bases, with 17 bases spanning the gap. The CDR3 covers 15 residues. Per the germline V gene, CDR1 is SQVTM and CDR2 is ANQGSEA. Written as DNA, the CDR3 is TGCAGCGTTGAATCGTCGGGGTCCCCTACCTATGGCTACACCTTC. It specifies CSVESSGSPTYGYTF.

This clonotype has more than one count but fewer than ten. The chain uses TRBV7-8 and TRBJ2-4; TRBD1 matches at 8 bases. CDR1 and CDR2 (germline): SGHVS, FQNEAQ. V trimming: 5 bases; J trimming: 0 bases; junction bases outside the gene matches: 9. The CDR3 runs 17 residues. The CDR3: CASSTRWTGLAKNIQYF. In DNA, the CDR3 is TGTGCCAGCAGCACCCGTTGGACAGGGTTAGCCAAAAACATTCAGTACTTC.

This clonotype has at least ten counts. V and J are TRBV4-3 and TRBJ1-4, with D hard to call. The CDR3 extends over 12 amino acids. CDR1 and CDR2 from the germline V gene are LGHNA and YSLEER. V lost 0 bases, J lost 7 bases, and 3 bases lay in between. The CDR3 loop is CASSQEGEKLFF. CDR3 coding DNA: TGCGCCAGCAGCCAAGAGGGTGAAAAACTGTTTTTT.

V usage is TRBV6-5 and J usage is TRBJ1-2, with D perhaps TRBD1 (5 bases). V lost 6 bases, J lost 5 bases, and 19 bases lay in between. The length of the CDR3 is 15 residues. Germline V gives CDR1 MNHEY, CDR2 SVGAGI. The CDR3 DNA sequence: TGTGCCAGCAGCGGGGACGCAAACGGATGGTATGGCTACACCTTC. Encoded protein: CASSGDANGWYGYTF.

The rearrangement joins TRBV6-2 or TRBV6-3 to TRBJ2-1, with 7 nucleotides matching TRBD1. The germline CDR1 and CDR2 sequences are MNHEY and SVGEGT. J was trimmed by 2 bases and V by 5 bases; bases with no gene match: 3. This CDR3 has 14 amino acids. CDR3 sequence reads: CASSRGPAYNEQFF. CDR3 DNA sequence: TGTGCCAGCAGTAGGGGGCCAGCCTACAATGAGCAGTTCTTC.

The V gene is TRBV20-1, the J gene TRBJ2-1, with D hard to call. Per germline, CDR1 DFQATT and CDR2 SNEGSKA (reference sequence). Trimming cost V 3 bases and J 4 bases, with 10 bases left between them. The CDR3 consists of 13 residues. The CDR3 DNA reads TGCAGTGCTAGTCCCACAACGTACAATGAGCAGTTCTTC. It encodes CSASPTTYNEQFF.

This clonotype was observed a few times. The chain has TRBV27 and TRBJ2-1, with D possibly TRBD1 on 6 matching bases. This CDR3 is built from 18 residues. Trimming pared 3 bases from V and 0 bases from J, leaving 18 bases between. Per the germline V gene, CDR1 is MNHEY and CDR2 is SMNVEV (reference sequence). CDR3 protein: CASSFPGRTAGSYNEQFF. The CDR3 DNA reads as TGTGCCAGCAGTTTCCCCGGCAGGACAGCCGGCTCCTACAATGAGCAGTTCTTC.

A word on this clonotype: This may stem from a read error, because a much larger clone lies one nucleotide away. The chain joins TRBV12-3 or TRBV12-4 to TRBJ2-5; 11 bases are a match to TRBD1. The CDR3 length is 15 residues. The CDR3 region is CVSSLGTGGKETQYF. CDR3 nucleotides: TGTGTCAGCAGTTTAGGGACAGGGGGTAAAGAGACCCAGTACTTC.

This clonotype occurred a few times. The V and J genes are TRBV4-3 and TRBJ2-5; maybe TRBD2 (7 bases). The germline V gene has CDR1 LGHNA and CDR2 YSLEER. The CDR3 totals 15 residues. V dropped 0 bases and J dropped 4 bases, with 12 bases sitting between them. CDR3 loop: CASSQDRGGIETQYF. The CDR3 DNA is TGCGCCAGCAGCCAAGATAGGGGGGGCATAGAGACCCAGTACTTC.

The chain has TRBV28 and TRBJ2-6; D is perhaps TRBD1 (6 bases). V was pared by 5 bases and J by 2 bases, with 22 bases between. The CDR3 spans 19 residues. Germline assignment: CDR1 MDHEN and CDR2 SYDVKM. The CDR3: CASSPPQGSTFPGANVLTF. CDR3 DNA sequence: TGTGCCAGCAGTCCCCCACAGGGTTCGACTTTTCCTGGGGCCAACGTCCTGACTTTC.

Only one count was recorded for this clonotype. This rearrangement joins TRBV6-2 or TRBV6-3 to TRBJ1-5; D may be TRBD1 (6 bases). V gave up 9 bases and J gave up 0 bases, with 15 bases separating them. Germline assignment: CDR1 MNHEY and CDR2 SVGEGT. This CDR3 spans 15 amino acids. CDR3 sequence reads: CARRYQGLSNQPQHF. The CDR3 DNA sequence: TGTGCCAGGAGGTACCAGGGGCTTAGCAATCAGCCCCAGCATTTT.

This clonotype was seen repeatedly, ten times or more. The junction departs from germline at one end; a sequencing error may be responsible. The chain links TRBV5-1 to TRBJ2-7; no clear D. Germline CDR1 reads SGHRS; CDR2 reads YFSETQ. This CDR3 region has 12 residues. The CDR3 here is CASSLDAYEQYF. The CDR3 coding sequence is TGTGCCAGCAGCTTAGACGCCTACGAGCAGTACTTC.

The chain is built from TRBV9 and TRBJ1-1; D is ambiguous. Germline V gene sequence: CDR1 SGDLS, CDR2 YYNGEE. CDR3 size: 16 residues. V lost 0 bases to trimming and J lost 1 base, with 13 bases between them. CDR3: CASSVGQQLWNTEAFF. The CDR3 DNA reads as TGTGCCAGCAGCGTAGGGCAGCAGCTATGGAACACTGAAGCTTTCTTT.

The chain recombines TRBV7-2 with TRBJ2-7; D is possibly TRBD2 (6 bases). Germline assignment: CDR1 SGHTA and CDR2 FQGNSA. The CDR3 is 14 residues long. The V end lost 6 bases, the J end lost 2 bases, and 14 bases lay between the germline ends. In DNA, the CDR3 is TGTGCCAGCAGGCTGGGCGGCGGGACCTACGAGCAGTACTTC. Translated, it gives CASRLGGGTYEQYF.

The J gene is TRBJ2-7, the V gene TRBV20-1; perhaps TRBD1 as D (6 bases). The CDR3 loop spans 14 amino acids. V was trimmed by 2 bases and J by 0 bases, leaving 11 bases between them. The germline V gene has CDR1 DFQATT and CDR2 SNEGSKA (reference sequence). The CDR3: CSARTGTYSYEQYF. For the CDR3, the DNA is TGCAGTGCTAGAACCGGGACATACTCCTACGAGCAGTACTTC.

The chain links TRBV7-2 to TRBJ1-1; the D is unclear. Trimming cost V 1 base and J 1 base, with 16 bases left between them. CDR3 length equals 17 residues. Per the germline V gene, CDR1 is SGHTA and CDR2 is FQGNSA. The CDR3 loop reads CASSLDGPGRGNTEAFF. CDR3 sequence (DNA): TGTGCCAGCAGCTTAGACGGGCCAGGACGGGGGAACACTGAAGCTTTCTTT.

The genes are TRBV12-3 or TRBV12-4 and TRBJ1-2; D call uncertain. The V and J ends lost 6 bases and 6 bases respectively, with 14 bases between them. The CDR3 loop spans 13 amino acids. As DNA, the CDR3 is TGTGCCAGCAGCCCTGTGAGGTCTCATGGCTACACCTTC. The encoded protein is CASSPVRSHGYTF.

The chain recombines TRBV12-3 or TRBV12-4 with TRBJ1-2; D unclear. The CDR3 length is 12 residues. The V and J ends lost 6 bases and 6 bases respectively, with 11 bases between them. The CDR3 spells CASRIGLNGYTF. CDR3 bases: TGTGCCAGCAGAATAGGATTGAATGGCTACACCTTC.

This clonotype was recorded a few times. This sequence joins TRBV6-6 and TRBJ2-5; 9 bases line up with TRBD1. Germline CDR1 is MNHNY and CDR2 is SVGAGI (reference sequence). The V segment lost 2 bases and the J segment 5 bases; nucleotides outside the gene matches: 3. CDR3 length equals 14 residues. CDR3 bases: TGTGCCAGCAGTTACGACAGGGGGTCGGAGACCCAGTACTTC. Translated: CASSYDRGSETQYF.

This clonotype was seen more than once but under ten times. The chain recombines TRBV24-1 with TRBJ1-5; D might be TRBD1 (5 bases). There are 15 residues in the CDR3. The germline V gene has CDR1 KGHDR and CDR2 SFDVKD. V was cut by 3 bases and J by 1 base, with 9 bases left in between. The CDR3 bases are TGTGCCACCAGTGATCATGGGGGGAGCAATCAGCCCCAGCATTTT. This encodes CATSDHGGSNQPQHF.

This clonotype appeared once. A much larger clone sits a single nucleotide away, making a read error possible. This chain links TRBV7-2 with TRBJ2-5; D is ambiguous. The CDR3 runs 13 residues. The germline V gene encodes CDR1 SGHTA and CDR2 FQGNSA. V was clipped by 3 bases and J by 3 bases, with 8 bases between them. The CDR3 coding sequence is TGTGCCAGCAGCTTTCTTTTTGAAGAGACCCAGTACTTC. Its translation is CASSFLFEETQYF.

This clonotype was found a few times. The gene calls are TRBV18 and TRBJ2-1; 9 positions agree with TRBD1. This CDR3 comprises 20 residues. V shed 1 base and J 5 bases; nucleotides not matched to a gene: 18. From germline, CDR1 is KGHSH and CDR2 LQKENI. The CDR3 sequence: CASSPLSSTGGLSSDNEQFF. The CDR3 bases are TGTGCCAGCTCACCACTGTCGAGTACAGGGGGCTTATCGTCCGACAATGAGCAGTTCTTC.

J is TRBJ1-3 and V is TRBV20-1, with D possibly TRBD1 on 5 matching bases. Germline V gene sequence: CDR1 DFQATT, CDR2 SNEGSKA (reference sequence). The CDR3 extends over 12 amino acids. CDR3 loop: CGNRLGGNTIYF. Here the CDR3 DNA reads TGCGGAAACAGGCTGGGGGGAAACACCATATATTTT.

This clonotype is a singleton in its sample. V usage is TRBV9 and J usage is TRBJ2-3; D not resolved. Trimming cost V 0 bases and J 2 bases, with 13 bases left between them. This CDR3 spans 16 amino acids. Germline CDR1 and CDR2: SGDLS and YYNGEE. CDR3 protein: CASSVAGDILTDTQYF. CDR3 nucleotide sequence: TGTGCCAGCAGCGTAGCAGGCGACATCCTCACAGATACGCAGTATTTT.

The gene calls are TRBV12-3 or TRBV12-4 and TRBJ2-1; 14 bases are a match to TRBD2. The CDR3 length is 17 residues. V gave up 6 bases and J gave up 3 bases; unmatched junction bases: 7. CDR3 protein: CASSQTSGGGNYNEQFF. Written as DNA, the CDR3 is TGTGCCAGCAGCCAGACTAGCGGGGGGGGGAACTACAATGAGCAGTTCTTC.

The chain employs TRBV9 and TRBJ2-3; no firm D call. Trimming removed 0 bases from V and 6 bases from J, with 8 bases in between. Germline V gene lookup returns CDR1 SGDLS and CDR2 YYNGEE. This CDR3 comprises 13 residues. CDR3 protein: CASSVAPGDTQYF. The CDR3 coding sequence is TGTGCCAGCAGCGTAGCTCCTGGGGATACGCAGTATTTT.

V and J are TRBV7-2 and TRBJ2-4; 16 bases agree with TRBD2. The end of the DNA aligns better with TRBJ2-7, so the J call may be wrong. Germline values: CDR1 SGHTA, CDR2 FQGNSA. This CDR3 spans 18 amino acids. The CDR3 nucleotides read TGTGCCAGCAGCTCAGAGGGACTAGCGGGGGGGCATAGGTACGAGCAGTACTTC. Amino acids: CASSSEGLAGGHRYEQYF.